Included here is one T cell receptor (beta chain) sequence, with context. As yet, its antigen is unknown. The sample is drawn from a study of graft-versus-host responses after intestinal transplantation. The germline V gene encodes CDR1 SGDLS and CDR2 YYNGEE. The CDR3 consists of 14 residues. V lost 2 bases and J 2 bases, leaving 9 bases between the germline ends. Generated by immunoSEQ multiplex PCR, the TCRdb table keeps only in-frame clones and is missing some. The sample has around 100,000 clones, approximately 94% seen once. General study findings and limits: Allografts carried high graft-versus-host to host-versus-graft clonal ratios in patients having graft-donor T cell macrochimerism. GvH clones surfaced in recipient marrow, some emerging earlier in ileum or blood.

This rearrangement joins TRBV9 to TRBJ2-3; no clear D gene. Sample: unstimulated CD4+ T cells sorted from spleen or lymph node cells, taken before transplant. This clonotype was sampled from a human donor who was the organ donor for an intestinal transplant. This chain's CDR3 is CASSVHTNTDTQYF. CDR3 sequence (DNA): TGTGCCAGCAGCGTGCATACAAACACAGATACGCAGTATTTT.